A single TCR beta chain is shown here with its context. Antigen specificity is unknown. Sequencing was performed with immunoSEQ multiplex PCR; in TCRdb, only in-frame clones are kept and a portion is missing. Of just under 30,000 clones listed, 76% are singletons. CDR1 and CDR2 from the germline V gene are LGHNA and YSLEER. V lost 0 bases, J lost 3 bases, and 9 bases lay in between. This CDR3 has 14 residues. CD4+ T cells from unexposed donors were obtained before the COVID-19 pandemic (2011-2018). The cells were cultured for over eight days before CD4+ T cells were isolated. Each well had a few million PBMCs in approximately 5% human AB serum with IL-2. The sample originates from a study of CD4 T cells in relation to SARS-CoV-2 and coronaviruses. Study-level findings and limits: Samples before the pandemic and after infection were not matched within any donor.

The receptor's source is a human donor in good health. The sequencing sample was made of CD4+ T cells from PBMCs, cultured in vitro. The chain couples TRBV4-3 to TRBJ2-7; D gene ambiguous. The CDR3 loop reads CASSQEWVIYEQYF. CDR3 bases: TGCGCCAGCAGCCAAGAATGGGTTATCTACGAGCAGTACTTC.